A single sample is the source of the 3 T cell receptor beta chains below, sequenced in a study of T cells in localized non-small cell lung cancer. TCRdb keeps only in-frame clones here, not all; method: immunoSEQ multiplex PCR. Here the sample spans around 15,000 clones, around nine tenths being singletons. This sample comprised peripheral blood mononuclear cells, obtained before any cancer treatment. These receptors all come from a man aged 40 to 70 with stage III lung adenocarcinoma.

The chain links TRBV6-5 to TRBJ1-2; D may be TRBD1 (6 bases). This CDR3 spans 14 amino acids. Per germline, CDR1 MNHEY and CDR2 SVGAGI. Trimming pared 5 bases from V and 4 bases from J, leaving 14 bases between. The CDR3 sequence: CASSEGGLVYGYTF. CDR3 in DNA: TGTGCCAGCAGTGAGGGGGGGCTCGTCTATGGCTACACCTTC.

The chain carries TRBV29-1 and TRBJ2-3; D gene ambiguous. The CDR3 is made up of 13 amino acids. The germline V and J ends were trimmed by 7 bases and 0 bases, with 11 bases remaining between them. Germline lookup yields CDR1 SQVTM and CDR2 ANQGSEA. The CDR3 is CSALTTSTDTQYF. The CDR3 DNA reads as TGCAGCGCTCTGACAACTAGCACAGATACGCAGTATTTT.

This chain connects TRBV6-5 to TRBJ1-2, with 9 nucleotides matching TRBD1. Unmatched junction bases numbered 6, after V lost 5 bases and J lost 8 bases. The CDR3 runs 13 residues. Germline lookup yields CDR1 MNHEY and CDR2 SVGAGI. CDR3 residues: CASSRGQGLGYTF. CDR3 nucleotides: TGTGCCAGCAGTCGGGGACAGGGTTTAGGCTACACCTTC.